The text below deals with one T cell receptor beta chain. TCRdb's copy holds only in-frame clones and misses some; the assay was immunoSEQ multiplex PCR. The sample shows a few hundred thousand clones, around 87% of them seen only once. The sample originates from a study of blood T cell repertoires in COVID-19. Overall study context: Samples taken during acute and convalescent COVID-19 were collected in the United States, Italy and Spain.

Trimming at V came to 10 bases and at J to 7 bases, leaving 11 bases not matched to a gene. The length of the CDR3 is 14 residues. Germline values: CDR1 LNHDA, CDR2 SQIVND (reference sequence). This TCR was recovered from a woman aged 25 to 45 who had recovered from COVID-19. The rearrangement links TRBV19 to TRBJ1-5; 9 bases are shared with TRBD1. Specimen: peripheral blood. In nucleotides, the CDR3 is TGTGCCACCGGGACAGGGAGCACAGGACAGCCCCAGCATTTT. It codes for CATGTGSTGQPQHF.